Shown below are 20 T cell receptor beta chains from a single sample sequenced in a study of blood T cell repertoires in COVID-19 (dated by TCRdb to the early 2020s). Library preparation employed the immunoSEQ multiplex PCR assay. In its TCRdb copy, this immuneACCESS table keeps in-frame sequences only and misses some clones. Where compared with another copy, unresolved V genes explain less than half of these, and the others have no known cause. The sample profile shows approximately 260,000 clones; roughly 89% of them were found once. The ten largest clones capture around 1.9% of the sample. The sequenced sample consisted of PBMCs or T cells enriched from blood (not recorded which). The receptors here all came from a woman aged 55 to 70 who had recovered from COVID-19.

The V and J genes are TRBV6-2 or TRBV6-3 and TRBJ1-1; unclear D gene. Germline V lookup: CDR1 MNHEY, CDR2 SVGEGT. The CDR3 is 14 residues long. V lost 5 bases to trimming and J lost 3 bases, with 13 bases between them. The CDR3 sequence is CASSPIGGYTEAFF. For the CDR3, the DNA is TGTGCCAGCAGTCCCATCGGAGGGTACACTGAAGCTTTCTTT.

V and J are TRBV10-1 and TRBJ2-2; 7 positions agree with TRBD2. The germline V gene has CDR1 WNHNN and CDR2 SYGVQD (reference sequence). This CDR3 is built from 13 residues. The ends lost 8 bases at V and 4 bases at J; junction bases unmatched: 4. CDR3 sequence (DNA): TGCGCCAGCGCGGGAGCGGGCACCGGGGAGCTGTTTTTT. Residues: CASAGAGTGELFF.

This chain links TRBV19 with TRBJ2-3; 8 bases fit TRBD2. V dropped 5 bases and J dropped 1; count of bases not matched to a gene: 14. The CDR3 runs to 18 residues. Germline V CDR1 and CDR2: LNHDA, SQIVND (reference sequence). The CDR3 region is CASSPRWVAGPRTDTQYF. DNA of the CDR3: TGTGCCAGTAGTCCTCGGTGGGTAGCGGGACCCCGCACAGATACGCAGTATTTT.

In this sample, this clone turned up once. This chain uses TRBV12-5 with TRBJ1-5, with 7 bases matching TRBD1. Germline CDR1 is LGHNT and CDR2 is FRNRAP. The CDR3 consists of 15 residues. After removal of 0 bases from V and 2 bases from J, the junction contained 1 base not matched to a gene. The CDR3 DNA is TGTGCTAGTGGTTTGGTGCAGGGGGGCAATCAGCCCCAGCATTTT. Encoded protein: CASGLVQGGNQPQHF.

This clone was recorded once. V usage is TRBV6-5 and J usage is TRBJ2-3, with D possibly being TRBD2 (5 bases). V lost 6 bases and J 7 bases, leaving 17 bases between the germline ends. Germline lookup yields CDR1 MNHEY and CDR2 SVGAGI. This CDR3 spans 14 amino acids. This chain's CDR3 is CASRGSSGPHTQYF. CDR3 sequence (DNA): TGTGCCAGCAGGGGGAGCAGCGGTCCCCATACGCAGTATTTT.

The V gene is TRBV4-1, the J gene TRBJ1-5; maybe TRBD1 (5 bases). From germline, CDR1 is MGHRA and CDR2 YSYEKL. Trimming pared 1 base from V and 9 bases from J, leaving 10 bases between. The CDR3 consists of 13 residues. CDR3: CASSQARTGPQHF. CDR3 in DNA: TGCGCCAGCAGCCAAGCTCGAACAGGGCCCCAGCATTTT.

J is TRBJ1-2 and V is TRBV18; D unclear. Trimming stripped 2 bases from V and 0 bases from J, with 13 bases between. This CDR3 spans 16 amino acids. Germline lookup yields CDR1 KGHSH and CDR2 LQKENI. The CDR3 here is CASSPRREVANYGYTF. CDR3 nucleotide sequence: TGTGCCAGCTCACCAAGAAGGGAGGTAGCTAACTATGGCTACACCTTC.

This clone was seen only once. This rearrangement joins TRBV10-3 to TRBJ2-5; a weak D match, TRBD1 (6 bases). Germline lookup yields CDR1 ENHRY and CDR2 SYGVKD. Trimming left V 10 bases short and J 2 bases short, with 14 bases between. CDR3 length equals 13 residues. The CDR3 loop reads CATLQGAQETQYF. Here the CDR3 DNA reads TGTGCCACACTACAGGGAGCACAAGAGACCCAGTACTTC.

V and J are TRBV13 and TRBJ1-1; 7 nucleotides match TRBD1. The germline V gene has CDR1 PRHDT and CDR2 FYEKMQ (reference sequence). This CDR3 region has 15 residues. Germline trimming cut 2 bases from V and 6 bases from J; bases unmatched to any gene: 9. The CDR3 loop reads CASSLKGRQGAEAFF. The CDR3 DNA reads as TGTGCCAGCAGCTTAAAGGGGAGACAGGGAGCTGAAGCTTTCTTT.

The chain recombines TRBV7-3 with TRBJ2-1; no reliable D call. V lost 5 bases and J lost 5, with 7 bases in between. The germline gives CDR1 SGHTA, CDR2 FQGTGA. CDR3 length: 12 residues. The CDR3 nucleotides read TGTGCCAGCAGCCCCAGGAACAATGAGCAGTTCTTC. This sequence encodes CASSPRNNEQFF.

This clone was counted between two and nine times. The V call is TRBV27, the J call TRBJ2-7, with 7 bases identical to TRBD2. Germline assignment: CDR1 MNHEY and CDR2 SMNVEV (reference sequence). The CDR3 runs 14 residues. J gave up 7 bases and V 0 bases, and 6 bases lay outside the gene matches. The CDR3 protein is CASSLSGGAGEQYF. In DNA form, the CDR3 reads TGTGCCAGCAGTTTATCGGGGGGAGCGGGGGAGCAGTACTTC.

The chain has TRBV9 and TRBJ2-1, with 10 positions matching TRBD1. This CDR3 has 15 residues. Germline V gene data show CDR1 as SGDLS and CDR2 as YYNGEE. The V and J ends lost 0 bases and 4 bases, in that order; junction bases with no gene match: 1. This CDR3 reads CASSVGDRGYNEQFF. The CDR3 coding sequence is TGTGCCAGCAGCGTAGGGGACAGGGGTTACAATGAGCAGTTCTTC.

This clone was detected only once. This rearrangement joins TRBV19 to TRBJ2-2; TRBD2 might be the D (5 bases). The CDR3 is 15 residues long. Looked up from germline, CDR1 is LNHDA and CDR2 is SQIVND (reference sequence). The germline V and J ends were trimmed by 5 bases and 8 bases, with 18 bases remaining between them. As DNA, the CDR3 is TGTGCCAGTAGTTCGAACGACTATGTTCAGGGGGAGCTGTTTTTT. This codes for CASSSNDYVQGELFF.

This chain links TRBV6-5 with TRBJ1-1; no clear D gene. This CDR3 has 13 amino acids. V lost 6 bases, J lost 8 bases, and 16 bases lay in between. Germline V gene lookup returns CDR1 MNHEY and CDR2 SVGAGI. This CDR3 reads CASSPLTRLEAFF. The DNA of the CDR3 is TGTGCCAGCAGCCCCTTGACCAGGCTGGAAGCTTTCTTT.

The CDR3 spells CASSGSSGGIGTEAFF. The CDR3 region has the DNA TGTGCCAGCAGCGGGAGCTCGGGGGGAATCGGCACTGAAGCTTTCTTT. The rearrangement links TRBV9 to TRBJ1-1; D may be TRBD1 (5 bases). V was cut by 3 bases and J by 4 bases, with 19 bases left in between. CDR1 SGDLS and CDR2 YYNGEE come from the germline V gene. This CDR3 comprises 16 residues. Filled out from reference TRBV9 and TRBJ1-1, the complete variable domain reads DSGVTQTPKHLITATGQRVTLRCSPRSGDLSVYWYQQSLDQGLQFLIQYYNGEERAKGNILERFSAQQFPDLHSELNLSSLELGDSALYFCASSGSSGGIGTEAFFGQGTRLTVV.

The chain joins TRBV19 to TRBJ1-2; D not resolved. Per the germline V gene, CDR1 is LNHDA and CDR2 is SQIVND (reference sequence). V dropped 7 bases and J dropped 3 bases, with 9 bases sitting between them. The CDR3 sequence is 12 residues long. The CDR3 DNA sequence: TGTGCCAGTAAGGGAGATTACTATGGCTACACCTTC. This gives the protein CASKGDYYGYTF.

This clone has only one observation. The chain carries TRBV6-4 and TRBJ1-2, with unresolved D. Trimming pared 1 base from V and 4 bases from J, leaving 7 bases between. The CDR3 runs to 13 residues. The germline V gene has CDR1 MRHNA and CDR2 SNTAGT. CDR3 sequence: CASSDWPFYGYTF. The CDR3 bases are TGTGCCAGCAGTGACTGGCCGTTCTATGGCTACACCTTC.

The chain links TRBV27 to TRBJ2-1; 7 bases fit TRBD2. V shed 2 bases and J 2 bases; nucleotides not matched to a gene: 3. Germline V gene sequence: CDR1 MNHEY, CDR2 SMNVEV (reference sequence). The CDR3 totals 15 residues. CDR3 DNA: TGTGCCAGCAGTTTAGCGGGAGCCCCCTACAATGAGCAGTTCTTC. Residues: CASSLAGAPYNEQFF.

The V and J genes are TRBV7-6 and TRBJ2-3; no clear D gene. V dropped 6 bases and J dropped 4 bases, with 8 bases sitting between them. CDR1 is SGHVS, CDR2 FNYEAQ, per germline. The CDR3 has 12 residues. The CDR3 is CASSLPADTQYF. The CDR3 bases are TGTGCCAGCAGTCTCCCGGCAGATACGCAGTATTTT.

The V and J genes are TRBV18 and TRBJ1-6; possibly TRBD1 for D (6 bases). Between the trimmed V and J ends, which lost 0 bases and 11 bases, there was a span of 11 bases. The CDR3 spans 14 residues. From germline, CDR1 is KGHSH and CDR2 LQKENI. The CDR3 protein is CASSPPGGRTPLHF. The CDR3 region has the DNA TGTGCCAGCTCACCACCAGGGGGTAGGACACCCCTCCACTTT. Full variable domain (missing parts from reference TRBV18 and TRBJ1-6): NAGVMQNPRHLVRRRGQEARLRCSPMKGHSHVYWYRQLPEEGLKFMVYLQKENIIDESGMPKERFSAEFPKEGPSILRIQQVVRGDSAAYFCASSPPGGRTPLHFGNGTRLTVT.